The T cell receptor beta chain under discussion was sequenced for a study of regulatory T cells in long-lasting Graves disease. Study as a whole: The antithyroid drugs taken by newly diagnosed Graves' patients had been used for under 3 months.

This clonotype was seen repeatedly, ten times or more. Investigators prepared the TCR beta libraries by applying iRepertoire HTBI primers and Arm-PCR of CDR3 regions. TCRdb called the multiplex PCR reads again in MiXCR, with one record for every CDR3 protein. This table holds 350,000 to 450,000 distinct CDR3 sequences, just under 15% found once. The time point here: newly diagnosed GD, antithyroid drugs for less than 3 months. With RNA extracted from PBMCs as input, the TCR library was made. Another study also made use of these data, one on T cells in Graves' hyperthyroidism and ophthalmopathy.

Here the sequenced sample was peripheral blood mononuclear cells (PBMCs), taken at new diagnosis, from a patient treated with antithyroid drugs. The source is a woman under 40 with Graves disease.

Written as DNA, the CDR3 is TGCGCCAGCAGCTTAGGAGGACTAGCGAGGTACGAGCAGTACTTC. Amino acids: CASSLGGLARYEQYF. The chain recombines TRBV5-1 with TRBJ2-7; 9 bases map to TRBD2. V was clipped by 2 bases and J by 4 bases; unmatched bases: 7. Germline V gene data show CDR1 as SGHRS and CDR2 as YFSETQ. The CDR3 consists of 15 residues.